The 28 T cell receptor beta chains below all came from one sample that was sequenced in a study of blood T cell repertoires in COVID-19. The data were produced by immunoSEQ multiplex PCR, yet TCRdb's version contains in-frame clones alone and is incomplete. The sample records approximately 110,000 clones, around 85% being singletons. The sample consisted of peripheral blood. The receptors come from a man aged 65 to 85 with active or convalescent COVID-19.

The chain joins TRBV25-1 to TRBJ1-2, with D maybe TRBD1 (5 bases). The V gene lost 5 bases and the J gene lost 1 base, with 11 bases spanning the gap. Germline V gene data show CDR1 as MGHDK and CDR2 as SYGVNS. The CDR3 consists of 14 residues. CDR3 nucleotide sequence: TGTGCCAGCAGTCCGGCAGGGCTTAACTATGGCTACACCTTC. Its translation is CASSPAGLNYGYTF.

V is TRBV5-1 and J is TRBJ2-7; 7 bases align to TRBD1. From germline, CDR1 is SGHRS and CDR2 YFSETQ. V dropped 0 bases and J dropped 5; count of bases not matched to a gene: 2. The CDR3 loop spans 13 amino acids. CDR3 protein: CASSLDRGDEQYF. CDR3 nucleotide sequence: TGCGCCAGCAGCTTGGACAGGGGAGACGAGCAGTACTTC.

This clone was detected once. The rearrangement uses TRBV7-3 and TRBJ1-2, with D tentatively TRBD1 (5 bases). The CDR3 loop spans 14 amino acids. The germline CDR1 and CDR2 sequences are SGHTA and FQGTGA. The germline V and J ends were trimmed by 6 bases and 1 base, with 12 bases remaining between them. The CDR3 region has the DNA TGTGCCAGCAGTAGGGCAGGGAATAACTATGGCTACACCTTC. This sequence encodes CASSRAGNNYGYTF.

The chain combines TRBV6-5 with TRBJ1-6; D is possibly TRBD1 (6 bases). The CDR3 contains 15 residues. The V and J ends lost 6 bases and 7 bases respectively, with 16 bases between them. The germline V gene has CDR1 MNHEY and CDR2 SVGAGI. The CDR3 bases are TGTGCCAGCAGCGCAATACAGGGCGGGAATTCACCCCTCCACTTT. This codes for CASSAIQGGNSPLHF.

The V and J genes are TRBV6-6 and TRBJ2-2, with TRBD1 matching 8 bases. From germline, CDR1 is MNHNY and CDR2 SVGAGI (reference sequence). CDR3 length: 16 residues. Trimming removed 6 bases from V and 0 bases from J; junction bases left unmatched: 6. Here the CDR3 DNA reads TGTGCCAGCAGCCGCCAGGGGGCTACGAACACCGGGGAGCTGTTTTTT. Protein: CASSRQGATNTGELFF.

With respect to this clone: Germline and junction disagree at one end, which may indicate a read error. V gene TRBV28 combines with J gene TRBJ2-7; the match to TRBD2 covers 7 bases. Germline V gene sequence: CDR1 MDHEN, CDR2 SYDVKM. This CDR3 spans 14 amino acids. This chain's CDR3 is CASSLLRRGGLGDF. For the CDR3, the DNA is TGTGCCAGCAGTTTATTGCGAAGGGGTGGACTAGGAGACTTC.

The count of this clone is one. The rearrangement uses TRBV19 and TRBJ2-5, with 9 bases lining up with TRBD2. V shed 4 bases and J 2 bases; nucleotides not matched to a gene: 2. CDR1 LNHDA and CDR2 SQIVND come from the germline V gene (reference sequence). The CDR3 has 14 amino acids. The CDR3 protein is CASSRAGGQETQYF. The DNA for the CDR3 is TGTGCCAGTAGTAGGGCGGGGGGGCAAGAGACCCAGTACTTC.

The rearrangement links TRBV25-1 to TRBJ1-1; tentative D call: TRBD1 (5 bases). CDR3 length equals 16 residues. V was cut by 6 bases and J by 1 base, with 18 bases left in between. The germline V gene encodes CDR1 MGHDK and CDR2 SYGVNS. DNA of the CDR3: TGTGCCAGCAGCCCCAGGACATCGAAGGGGAACACTGAAGCTTTCTTT. It translates to CASSPRTSKGNTEAFF.

The V and J genes are TRBV7-6 and TRBJ1-4; no clear D. Germline V gene data show CDR1 as SGHVS and CDR2 as FNYEAQ. Trimming cost V 1 base and J 6 bases, with 12 bases left between them. This CDR3 is 15 amino acids long. In DNA, the CDR3 is TGTGCCAGCAGCTTAGAAGGAGGGAAGGATGAAAAACTGTTTTTT. This codes for CASSLEGGKDEKLFF. Using reference TRBV7-6 and TRBJ1-4 for the parts outside the CDR3, the full variable domain is GAGVSQSPRYKVTKRGQDVALRCDPISGHVSLYWYRQALGQGPEFLTYFNYEAQQDKSGLPNDRFSAERPEGSISTLTIQRTEQRDSAMYRCASSLEGGKDEKLFFGSGTQLSVL.

This clone was recorded only once. The V call is TRBV6-6, the J call TRBJ1-2; TRBD1 matches at 10 bases. This CDR3 has 14 amino acids. Germline V gives CDR1 MNHNY, CDR2 SVGAGI (reference sequence). V trimming: 10 bases; J trimming: 4 bases; junction bases outside the gene matches: 9. DNA of the CDR3: TGTGCCACCAGGGGGACAGGGGAGGGCTATGGCTACACCTTC. This sequence encodes CATRGTGEGYGYTF.

This clone was detected only a few times. V gene TRBV5-1 combines with J gene TRBJ2-2; 8 bases fit TRBD1. CDR1 and CDR2 (germline): SGHRS, YFSETQ. V dropped 2 bases and J dropped 7; count of bases not matched to a gene: 7. This CDR3 region has 15 residues. Here the CDR3 reads CASSLGQGGSGELFF. CDR3 nucleotides: TGCGCCAGCAGCTTAGGACAGGGCGGAAGCGGGGAGCTGTTTTTT.

The rearrangement uses TRBV5-1 and TRBJ1-3; 8 bases map to TRBD1. The germline V gene has CDR1 SGHRS and CDR2 YFSETQ. V gave up 0 bases and J gave up 2 bases; unmatched junction bases: 4. CDR3 length: 16 amino acids. CDR3 in amino acids: CASSLGQGATGNTIYF. In DNA, the CDR3 is TGCGCCAGCAGCTTGGGGCAGGGGGCGACTGGAAACACCATATATTTT.

V gene TRBV3-1 (or the pseudogene TRBV3-2) combines with J gene TRBJ2-3; D is unresolved. This CDR3 has 14 amino acids. Germline assignment: CDR1 LGHDT and CDR2 YNNKEL (reference sequence). Trimming removed 4 bases from V and 2 bases from J, with 10 bases in between. CDR3 coding DNA: TGTGCCAGCAGCCCTCATCCAGACACAGATACGCAGTATTTT. It specifies CASSPHPDTDTQYF.

The rearrangement joins TRBV5-1 to TRBJ2-5; 7 nucleotides line up with TRBD1. After removal of 0 bases from V and 2 bases from J, the junction contained 4 bases not matched to a gene. This CDR3 is 15 amino acids long. Germline V CDR1 and CDR2: SGHRS, YFSETQ. The CDR3 coding sequence is TGCGCCAGCAGCTTGGGAGGGGGCACACAAGAGACCCAGTACTTC. This encodes CASSLGGGTQETQYF.

V usage is TRBV9 and J usage is TRBJ2-3; 9 positions agree with TRBD2. Looked up from germline, CDR1 is SGDLS and CDR2 is YYNGEE. This CDR3 region has 15 residues. V shed 4 bases and J 11 bases; nucleotides not matched to a gene: 14. CDR3: CASSPFSQTSGEQYF. The CDR3 bases are TGTGCCAGCAGCCCCTTCTCCCAGACTAGCGGAGAGCAGTATTTT.

The chain recombines TRBV4-2 with TRBJ1-5; D remains unclear. CDR1 and CDR2 (germline): LGHNA, YNFKEQ. This CDR3 comprises 15 residues. Deletions cut 1 base from V and 7 bases from J, with 14 bases between. The DNA for the CDR3 is TGTGCCAGCAGCCAAGTCGGGAGGACGGACCAGCCCCAGCATTTT. Translating gives CASSQVGRTDQPQHF.

V and J are TRBV5-6 and TRBJ2-5, with 10 positions matching TRBD1. The ends lost 3 bases at V and 4 bases at J; junction bases unmatched: 3. CDR3 length: 14 amino acids. Germline values: CDR1 SGHDT, CDR2 YYEEEE. The DNA for the CDR3 is TGTGCCAGCAGCTGGCGGGACAGGGGAGAGACCCAGTACTTC. Translating it yields CASSWRDRGETQYF.

This rearrangement joins TRBV14 to TRBJ1-2; possibly TRBD1 for D (5 bases). CDR1 and CDR2 from the germline V gene are SGHDN and FVKESK. CDR3 length: 14 amino acids. Trimming shortened V by 2 bases and J by 7 bases, and 14 bases separated the two germline ends. CDR3: CASSQQMGQAGYTF. The CDR3 DNA follows: TGTGCCAGCAGCCAACAGATGGGGCAGGCTGGCTACACCTTC.

The CDR3 protein is CASSIKSDSPYEQYF. In DNA, the CDR3 is TGTGCCAGTAGTATAAAATCGGACAGTCCTTACGAGCAGTACTTC. The chain is built from TRBV19 and TRBJ2-7, with a possible D match to TRBD1 (6 bases). The CDR3 extends over 15 amino acids. Looked up from germline, CDR1 is LNHDA and CDR2 is SQIVND (reference sequence). V was clipped by 2 bases and J by 4 bases, with 15 bases between them.

The rearrangement links TRBV9 to TRBJ2-1; D is perhaps TRBD2 (5 bases). CDR1 and CDR2 from the germline V gene are SGDLS and YYNGEE. This CDR3 contains 14 residues. V lost 0 bases to trimming and J lost 9 bases, with 13 bases between them. CDR3 coding DNA: TGTGCCAGCAGCGTAGGGTCAGCGGCTCCTGAGCAGTTCTTC. Protein product: CASSVGSAAPEQFF. The whole variable domain, remainder taken from reference TRBV9 and TRBJ2-1, is DSGVTQTPKHLITATGQRVTLRCSPRSGDLSVYWYQQSLDQGLQFLIQYYNGEERAKGNILERFSAQQFPDLHSELNLSSLELGDSALYFCASSVGSAAPEQFFGPGTRLTVL.

The sample holds one count of this clone. The rearrangement links TRBV11-2 to TRBJ1-2, with D hard to call. The CDR3 runs 14 residues. The germline CDR1 and CDR2 sequences are SGHAT and FQNNGV. V lost 1 base and J lost 1, with 7 bases in between. The CDR3 DNA sequence: TGTGCCAGCAGCTTAGTTCTCGGTAACTATGGCTACACCTTC. As protein: CASSLVLGNYGYTF. The full variable domain, with the rest looked up from reference TRBV11-2 and TRBJ1-2, is EAGVAQSPRYKIIEKRQSVAFWCNPISGHATLYWYQQILGQGPKLLIQFQNNGVVDDSQLPKDRFSAERLKGVDSTLKIQPAKLEDSAVYLCASSLVLGNYGYTFGSGTRLTVV.

V and J are TRBV5-1 and TRBJ2-7; TRBD1 matches 8 bases. The germline V gene encodes CDR1 SGHRS and CDR2 YFSETQ. V was clipped by 0 bases and J by 2 bases; unmatched bases: 7. The length of the CDR3 is 16 residues. The CDR3 DNA reads TGCGCCAGCAGCTTGGGAAGGGACAGGATGACCTACGAGCAGTACTTC. Protein sequence: CASSLGRDRMTYEQYF. The full variable domain, rest sourced from reference TRBV5-1 and TRBJ2-7, is KAGVTQTPRYLIKTRGQQVTLSCSPISGHRSVSWYQQTPGQGLQFLFEYFSETQRNKGNFPGRFSGRQFSNSRSEMNVSTLELGDSALYLCASSLGRDRMTYEQYFGPGTRLTVT.

The chain carries TRBV2 and TRBJ1-4; 9 bases line up with TRBD1. V dropped 7 bases and J dropped 5; count of bases not matched to a gene: 5. Per germline, CDR1 SNHLY and CDR2 FYNNEI. The CDR3 sequence is 14 residues long. CDR3 in DNA: TGTGCCAGCAATTCCGGGACAGGGAATGAAAAACTGTTTTTT. It translates to CASNSGTGNEKLFF.

This chain connects TRBV9 to TRBJ2-2; tentative D call: TRBD2 (6 bases). This CDR3 is 15 amino acids long. CDR1 SGDLS and CDR2 YYNGEE come from the germline V gene. The V gene lost 4 bases and the J gene lost 2 bases, with 12 bases spanning the gap. The CDR3 sequence is CASSPGLLNTGELFF. In nucleotides, the CDR3 is TGTGCCAGCAGCCCGGGACTCCTAAACACCGGGGAGCTGTTTTTT.

This clone was seen repeatedly, ten times or more. This sequence joins TRBV24-1 and TRBJ2-1, with D possibly matching TRBD1 (6 bases). V was shortened by 0 bases and J by 7 bases, with 15 bases between the two germline ends. Germline CDR1 is KGHDR and CDR2 is SFDVKD. The CDR3 consists of 16 residues. The CDR3: CATSDLRVRGGNEQFF. CDR3 coding DNA: TGTGCCACCAGTGATTTGCGAGTCAGGGGCGGGAATGAGCAGTTCTTC.

The rearrangement uses TRBV28 and TRBJ2-7, with D tentatively TRBD1 (6 bases). Germline V gene sequence: CDR1 MDHEN, CDR2 SYDVKM. Trimming removed 6 bases from V and 4 bases from J, with 16 bases in between. The CDR3 consists of 14 residues. CDR3 DNA: TGTGCCAGCAGCAATCCGGGACAAGAGTACGAGCAGTACTTC. Translated, it gives CASSNPGQEYEQYF.

The genes are TRBV3-1 (or the pseudogene TRBV3-2) and TRBJ1-1; 7 bases align to TRBD1. CDR1 and CDR2 from the germline V gene are LGHDT and YNNKEL (reference sequence). The CDR3 totals 15 residues. V dropped 1 base and J dropped 4; count of bases not matched to a gene: 6. The CDR3 loop is CASSQAFTGATEAFF. The DNA of the CDR3 is TGTGCCAGCAGCCAAGCCTTTACAGGGGCCACTGAAGCTTTCTTT.

V gene TRBV28 combines with J gene TRBJ2-5, with TRBD2 matching over 12 bases. The CDR3 is 16 amino acids. In germline, CDR1 is MDHEN, CDR2 SYDVKM. Trimming removed 4 bases from V and 5 bases from J; junction bases left unmatched: 8. The DNA for the CDR3 is TGTGCCAGCAGTTCCTCGGGACTAGCGGGTATGGAGACCCAGTACTTC. This codes for CASSSSGLAGMETQYF. Based on the CDR3 plus reference TRBV28 and TRBJ2-5, the full variable domain is DVKVTQSSRYLVKRTGEKVFLECVQDMDHENMFWYRQDPGLGLRLIYFSYDVKMKEKGDIPEGYSVSREKKERFSLILESASTNQTSMYLCASSSSGLAGMETQYFGPGTRLLVL.